The T cell receptor (beta chain) described here comes from a study of blood T cells in healthy people across ages. General study points: The fall in TCR beta diversity per million T cells was roughly linear with age.

Ten milliliters of peripheral blood were drawn from each donor into EDTA-treated tubes. Total RNA extracted from each sample amounted to at least 6 micrograms. A second about 6 to 11 cycle PCR used barcoded and J-beta primers. TCRdb analysed the 5' RACE reads with MiXCR anew, one entry per CDR3 protein. In the table there are roughly 1.5 million distinct CDR3 sequences, less than 45% of which are singletons. In the case of this clonotype: Its cognate antigen is unknown.

Germline V gene lookup returns CDR1 LGHDT and CDR2 YNNKEL (reference sequence). The length of the CDR3 is 17 residues. V lost 0 bases, J lost 7 bases, and 13 bases stayed unmatched. The rearrangement uses TRBV3-1 and TRBJ2-7; TRBD2 matches 9 bases. The material sequenced was blood. The origin of this receptor is a woman aged 18-29 years in good health. CDR3 DNA: TGTGCCAGCAGCCAAGACCTGAGCGGGAGGCGTTACAATGAGCAGTACTTC. As protein: CASSQDLSGRRYNEQYF.